Here is one TCR beta chain with its context. With 4 bases clipped from V and 1 base from J, the junction kept 8 bases outside the gene matches. The germline V gene has CDR1 SGHNT and CDR2 YENEEA. The CDR3 is made up of 16 amino acids. In the authors' workflow: Amplified reference gene primers provided the basis for estimating nucleated cell counts. Sequencing was performed with immunoSEQ multiplex PCR; in TCRdb, only in-frame clones are kept and a portion is missing. The V and J calls and clone size are taken from that table; D and trimming were inferred from the DNA. The sample shows roughly 16,000 clones, 80% to 90% of them seen only once. This entry comes from a study of blood T cell repertoires in COVID-19. Background on the study: T cells, B-cell-depleted T cells, or PBMCs provided the cDNA or gDNA that served as material.

This clonotype originated in an elderly man with acute or convalescent COVID-19. The J gene is TRBJ1-1, the V gene TRBV11-3; 8 bases align to TRBD1. The sequenced sample was peripheral blood. CDR3 bases: TGTGCCAGCAGCTCACGACAGGGGACTTGGAACACTGAAGCTTTCTTT. Translation: CASSSRQGTWNTEAFF.